The T cell receptor (beta chain) under discussion was sequenced for a study of early stage breast cancer tumors. Study-level information: About 70% of the 16 invasive tumors were ER+, PR+ and HER2-.

Clones were sequenced by immunoSEQ multiplex PCR, and TCRdb holds only the in-frame ones, with some missing. The sample holds 60,000 to 80,000 clones, under 85% seen once. Germline lookup yields CDR1 GTSNPN and CDR2 SVGIG (reference sequence). The CDR3 is 16 amino acids. Trimming removed 0 bases from V and 3 bases from J; junction bases left unmatched: 5. The receptor comes from a person aged 55 to 75 with breast cancer. The sequencing sample was made of blood. This chain joins TRBV30 and TRBJ2-2; 9 positions match TRBD2. CDR3: CAWSVAGTSHTGELFF. CDR3 bases: TGTGCCTGGAGTGTTGCCGGGACTAGCCACACCGGGGAGCTGTTTTTT.